These 2 T cell receptor beta chains originate from one sample sequenced in a study of cytomegalovirus exposure and HLA in healthy donors. 60 Vbeta and 13 Jbeta primers were used in PCR. Libraries were prepared by immunoSEQ multiplex PCR; TCRdb keeps only in-frame clonotypes and omits some of them. This table has roughly 140,000 clones, 78% appearing once. Sequencing was performed on PBMCs. The receptors come from a man aged 35 to 55 in good health and CMV-seropositive.

V is TRBV6-5 and J is TRBJ2-7, with D possibly matching TRBD1 (5 bases). Germline loops: CDR1 MNHEY, CDR2 SVGAGI. The CDR3 covers 13 residues. V lost 1 base and J lost 6, with 10 bases in between. CDR3 nucleotides: TGTGCCAGCAGTTACTTAGGGGCTGGCGAGCAGTACTTC. This sequence encodes CASSYLGAGEQYF.

The table lists this clone with a few counts. In DNA, the CDR3 is TGTGCCAGCAGTGAGGGACAGGGGAGTCAGCCCCAGCATTTT. Translated, it gives CASSEGQGSQPQHF. This sequence joins TRBV2 and TRBJ1-5, with 10 bases identical to TRBD1. CDR1 is SNHLY, CDR2 FYNNEI, per germline. This CDR3 spans 14 amino acids. J gave up 6 bases and V 3 bases, and 2 bases lay outside the gene matches.